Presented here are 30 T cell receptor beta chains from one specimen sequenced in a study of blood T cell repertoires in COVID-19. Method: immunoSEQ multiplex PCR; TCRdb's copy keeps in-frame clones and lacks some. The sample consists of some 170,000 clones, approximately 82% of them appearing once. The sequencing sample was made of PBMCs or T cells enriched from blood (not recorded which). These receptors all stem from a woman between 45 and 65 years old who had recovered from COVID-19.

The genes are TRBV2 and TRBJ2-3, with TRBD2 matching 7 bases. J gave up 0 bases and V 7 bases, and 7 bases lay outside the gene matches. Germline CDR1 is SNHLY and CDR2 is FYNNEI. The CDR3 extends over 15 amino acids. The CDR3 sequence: CASTASGTSTDTQYF. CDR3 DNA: TGTGCCAGCACCGCTAGCGGTACTAGCACAGATACGCAGTATTTT.

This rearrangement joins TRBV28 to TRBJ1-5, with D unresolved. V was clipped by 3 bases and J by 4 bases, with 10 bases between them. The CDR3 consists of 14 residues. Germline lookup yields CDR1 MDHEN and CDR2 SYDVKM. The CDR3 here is CASSFRPTNQPQHF. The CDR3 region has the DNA TGTGCCAGCAGTTTTCGACCGACTAATCAGCCCCAGCATTTT.

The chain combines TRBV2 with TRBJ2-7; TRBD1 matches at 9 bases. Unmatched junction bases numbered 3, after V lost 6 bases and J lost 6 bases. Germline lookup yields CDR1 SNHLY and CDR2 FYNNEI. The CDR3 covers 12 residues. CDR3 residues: CASSPDRGEQYF. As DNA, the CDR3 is TGTGCCAGCAGCCCGGACAGGGGCGAGCAGTACTTC.

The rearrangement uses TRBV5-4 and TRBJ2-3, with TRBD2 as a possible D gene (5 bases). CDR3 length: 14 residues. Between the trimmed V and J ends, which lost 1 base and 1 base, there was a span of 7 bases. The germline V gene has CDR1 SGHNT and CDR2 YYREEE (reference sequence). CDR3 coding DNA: TGTGCCAGCAGCTTGAAGGGAGGCACAGATACGCAGTATTTT. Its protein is CASSLKGGTDTQYF.

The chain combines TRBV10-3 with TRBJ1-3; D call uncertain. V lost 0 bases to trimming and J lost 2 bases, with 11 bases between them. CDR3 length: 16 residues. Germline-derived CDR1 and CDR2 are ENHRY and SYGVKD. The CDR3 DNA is TGTGCCATCAGTGAGTCGTGGCAGACAACTGGAAACACCATATATTTT. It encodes CAISESWQTTGNTIYF.

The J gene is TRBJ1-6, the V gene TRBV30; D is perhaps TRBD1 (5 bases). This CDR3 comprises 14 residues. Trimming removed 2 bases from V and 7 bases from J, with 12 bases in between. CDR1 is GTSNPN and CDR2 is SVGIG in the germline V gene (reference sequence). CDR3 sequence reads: CAWSRRAGNSPLHF. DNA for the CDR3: TGTGCCTGGAGTCGCAGGGCAGGGAATTCACCCCTCCACTTT. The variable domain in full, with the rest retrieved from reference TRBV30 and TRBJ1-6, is SQTIHQWPATLVQPVGSPLSLECTVEGTSNPNLYWYRQAAGRGLQLLFYSVGIGQISSEVPQNLSASRPQDRQFILSSKKLLLSDSGFYLCAWSRRAGNSPLHFGNGTRLTVT.

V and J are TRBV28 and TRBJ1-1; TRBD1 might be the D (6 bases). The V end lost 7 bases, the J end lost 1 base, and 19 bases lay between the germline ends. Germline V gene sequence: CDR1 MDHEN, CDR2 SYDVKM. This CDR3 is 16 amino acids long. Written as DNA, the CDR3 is TGTGCCAGCAACCTGATCCGGACAGCCTCGAACACTGAAGCTTTCTTT. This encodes CASNLIRTASNTEAFF.

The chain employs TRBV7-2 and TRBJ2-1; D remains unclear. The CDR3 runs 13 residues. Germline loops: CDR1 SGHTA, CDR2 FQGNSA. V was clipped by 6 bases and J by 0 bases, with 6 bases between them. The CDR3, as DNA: TGTGCCAGCAGTCCGGGCTCCTACAATGAGCAGTTCTTC. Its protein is CASSPGSYNEQFF. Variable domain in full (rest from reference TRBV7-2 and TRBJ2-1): GAGVSQSPSNKVTEKGKDVELRCDPISGHTALYWYRQSLGQGLEFLIYFQGNSAPDKSGLPSDRFSAERTGGSVSTLTIQRTQQEDSAVYLCASSPGSYNEQFFGPGTRLTVL.

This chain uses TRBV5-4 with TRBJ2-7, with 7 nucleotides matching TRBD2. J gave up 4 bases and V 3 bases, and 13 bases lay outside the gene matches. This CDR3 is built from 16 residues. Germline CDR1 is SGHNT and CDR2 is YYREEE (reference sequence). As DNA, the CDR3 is TGTGCCAGCAGCTACGTGGGAGGGGCTCAGCCTTACGAGCAGTACTTC. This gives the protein CASSYVGGAQPYEQYF.

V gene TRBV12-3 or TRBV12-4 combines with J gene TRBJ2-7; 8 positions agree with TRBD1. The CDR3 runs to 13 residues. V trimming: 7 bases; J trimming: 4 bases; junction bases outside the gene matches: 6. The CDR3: CASTTGGGYEQYF. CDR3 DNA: TGTGCCAGCACCACAGGGGGTGGTTACGAGCAGTACTTC.

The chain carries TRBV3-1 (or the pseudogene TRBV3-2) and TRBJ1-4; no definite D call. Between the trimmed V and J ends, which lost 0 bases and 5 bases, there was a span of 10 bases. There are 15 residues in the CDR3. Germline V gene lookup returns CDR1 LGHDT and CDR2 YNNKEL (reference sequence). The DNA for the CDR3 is TGTGCCAGCAGCCAAGATTATGTCGAGAATGAAAAACTGTTTTTT. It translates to CASSQDYVENEKLFF.

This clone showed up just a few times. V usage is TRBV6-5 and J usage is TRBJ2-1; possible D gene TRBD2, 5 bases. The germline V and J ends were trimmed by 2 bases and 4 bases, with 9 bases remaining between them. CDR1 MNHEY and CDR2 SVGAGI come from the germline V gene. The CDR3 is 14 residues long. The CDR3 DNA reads TGTGCCAGCAGTTACGGGCAGCGGTACAATGAGCAGTTCTTC. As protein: CASSYGQRYNEQFF.

The CDR3: CASTLAGNTEAFF. The CDR3 nucleotides are TGTGCCAGCACCCTTGCAGGGAACACTGAAGCTTTCTTT. This rearrangement joins TRBV28 to TRBJ1-1, with D unresolved. Germline V CDR1 and CDR2: MDHEN, SYDVKM. Trimming took 7 bases from V and 1 from J, leaving 10 bases between them. The CDR3 length is 13 residues.

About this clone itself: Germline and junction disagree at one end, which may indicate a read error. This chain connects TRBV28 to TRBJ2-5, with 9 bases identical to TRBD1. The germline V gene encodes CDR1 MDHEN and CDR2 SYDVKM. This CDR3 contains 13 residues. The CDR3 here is CATSYRGLETQYF. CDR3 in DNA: TGTGCCACCAGTTACAGGGGGCTGGAGACCCAGTACTTC.

The CDR3 nucleotides are TGTGCCAGCAGGAGGGGACAGGGGCGTAACTATGGCTACACCTTC. Residues: CASRRGQGRNYGYTF. V is TRBV2 and J is TRBJ1-2; TRBD1 agrees at 10 bases. Trimming cost V 6 bases and J 1 base; bases outside gene matches: 5. Germline V gene sequence: CDR1 SNHLY, CDR2 FYNNEI. The CDR3 loop spans 15 amino acids.

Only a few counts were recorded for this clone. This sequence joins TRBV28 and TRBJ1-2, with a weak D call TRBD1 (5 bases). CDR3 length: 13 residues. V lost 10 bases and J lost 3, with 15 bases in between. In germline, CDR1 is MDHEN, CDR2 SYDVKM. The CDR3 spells CATFSRVDYGYTF. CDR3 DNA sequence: TGTGCCACCTTTTCCAGGGTAGACTATGGCTACACCTTC.

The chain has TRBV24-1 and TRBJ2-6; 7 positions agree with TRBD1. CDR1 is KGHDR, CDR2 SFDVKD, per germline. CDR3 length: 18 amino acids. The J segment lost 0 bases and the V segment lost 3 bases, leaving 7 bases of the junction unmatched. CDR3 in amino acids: CATSDNRGRSSGANVLTF. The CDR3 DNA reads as TGTGCCACCAGTGATAACAGGGGTCGTAGCTCTGGGGCCAACGTCCTGACTTTC.

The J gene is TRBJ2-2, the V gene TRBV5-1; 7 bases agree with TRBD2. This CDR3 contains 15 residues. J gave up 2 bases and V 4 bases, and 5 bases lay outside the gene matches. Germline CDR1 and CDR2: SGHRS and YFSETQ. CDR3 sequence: CASSLRGLNTGELFF. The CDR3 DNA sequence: TGCGCCAGCAGCCTCCGGGGACTAAACACCGGGGAGCTGTTTTTT. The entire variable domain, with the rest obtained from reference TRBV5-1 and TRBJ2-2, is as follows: KAGVTQTPRYLIKTRGQQVTLSCSPISGHRSVSWYQQTPGQGLQFLFEYFSETQRNKGNFPGRFSGRQFSNSRSEMNVSTLELGDSALYLCASSLRGLNTGELFFGEGSRLTVL.

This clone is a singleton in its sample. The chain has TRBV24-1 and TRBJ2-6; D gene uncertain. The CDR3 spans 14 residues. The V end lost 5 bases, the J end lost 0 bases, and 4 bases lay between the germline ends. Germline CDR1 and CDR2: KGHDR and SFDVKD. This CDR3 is CATSGHSGANVLTF. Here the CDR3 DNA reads TGTGCCACCAGTGGTCACTCTGGGGCCAACGTCCTGACTTTC.

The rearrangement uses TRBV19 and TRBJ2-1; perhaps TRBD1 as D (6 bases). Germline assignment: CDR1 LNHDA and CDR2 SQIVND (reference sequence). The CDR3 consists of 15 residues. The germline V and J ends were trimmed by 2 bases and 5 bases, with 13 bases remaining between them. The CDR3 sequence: CASSIKRDINNEQFF. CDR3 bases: TGTGCCAGTAGTATAAAACGGGACATCAACAATGAGCAGTTCTTC.

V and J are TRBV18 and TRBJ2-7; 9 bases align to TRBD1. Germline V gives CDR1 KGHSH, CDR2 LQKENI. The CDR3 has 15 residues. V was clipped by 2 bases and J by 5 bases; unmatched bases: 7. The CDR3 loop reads CASSPGVQGAHEQYF. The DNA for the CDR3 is TGTGCCAGCTCACCAGGAGTACAGGGGGCTCACGAGCAGTACTTC.

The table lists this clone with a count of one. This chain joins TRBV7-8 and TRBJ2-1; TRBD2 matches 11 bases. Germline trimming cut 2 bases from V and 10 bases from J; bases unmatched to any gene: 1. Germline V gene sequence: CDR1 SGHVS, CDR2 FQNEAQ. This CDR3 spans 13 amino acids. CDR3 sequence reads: CASSLRLAGEQFF. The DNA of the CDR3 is TGTGCCAGCAGCTTAAGACTAGCGGGAGAGCAGTTCTTC.

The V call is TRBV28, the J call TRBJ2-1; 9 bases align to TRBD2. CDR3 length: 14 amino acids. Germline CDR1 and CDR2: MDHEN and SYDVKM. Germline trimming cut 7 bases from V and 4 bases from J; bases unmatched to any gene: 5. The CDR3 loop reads CASTREGLYNEQFF. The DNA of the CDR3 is TGTGCCAGCACGCGGGAGGGCCTGTACAATGAGCAGTTCTTC.

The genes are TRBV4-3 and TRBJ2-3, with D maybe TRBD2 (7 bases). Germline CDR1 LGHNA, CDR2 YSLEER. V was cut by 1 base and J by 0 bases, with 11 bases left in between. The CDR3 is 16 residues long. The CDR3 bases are TGCGCCAGCAGCCAAGGGAGGGGGGGTAGCACAGATACGCAGTATTTT. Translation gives CASSQGRGGSTDTQYF.

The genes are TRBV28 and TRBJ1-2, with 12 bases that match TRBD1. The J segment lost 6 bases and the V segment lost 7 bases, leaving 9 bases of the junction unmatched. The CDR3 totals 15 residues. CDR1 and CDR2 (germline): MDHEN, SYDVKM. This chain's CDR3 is CASNTAGTGGHGYTF. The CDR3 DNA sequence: TGTGCCAGCAACACGGCCGGGACAGGGGGCCATGGCTACACCTTC.

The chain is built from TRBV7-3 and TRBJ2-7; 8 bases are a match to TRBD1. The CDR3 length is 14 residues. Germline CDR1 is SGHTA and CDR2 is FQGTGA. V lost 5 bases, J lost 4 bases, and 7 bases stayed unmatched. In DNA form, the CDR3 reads TGTGCCAGCAGCCCCTCCCAGGGGGCTTACGAGCAGTACTTC. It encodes CASSPSQGAYEQYF.

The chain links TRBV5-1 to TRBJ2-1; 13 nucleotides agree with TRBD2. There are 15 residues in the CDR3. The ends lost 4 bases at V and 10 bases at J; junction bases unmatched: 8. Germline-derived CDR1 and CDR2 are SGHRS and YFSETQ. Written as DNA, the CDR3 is TGCGCCAGCAGCCCCGGACTAGCGGGAGTAGAGGAGCAGTTCTTC. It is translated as CASSPGLAGVEEQFF.

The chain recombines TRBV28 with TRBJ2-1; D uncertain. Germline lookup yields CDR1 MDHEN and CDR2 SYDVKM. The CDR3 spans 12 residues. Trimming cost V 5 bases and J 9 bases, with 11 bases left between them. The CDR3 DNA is TGTGCCAGCAGTCCCCGAGGCAGTGAGCAGTTCTTC. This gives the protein CASSPRGSEQFF.

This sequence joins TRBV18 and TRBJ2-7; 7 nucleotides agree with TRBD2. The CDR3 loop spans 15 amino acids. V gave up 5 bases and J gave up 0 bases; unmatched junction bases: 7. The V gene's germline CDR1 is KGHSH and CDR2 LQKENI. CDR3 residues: CASSELSGYSYEQYF. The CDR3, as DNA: TGTGCCAGCTCAGAACTTAGCGGGTACTCCTACGAGCAGTACTTC.

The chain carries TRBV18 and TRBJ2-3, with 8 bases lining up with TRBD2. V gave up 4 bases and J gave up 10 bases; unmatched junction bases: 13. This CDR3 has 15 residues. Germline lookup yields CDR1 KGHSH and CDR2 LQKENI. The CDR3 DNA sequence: TGTGCCAGCTCACACAAGCCGGGACTAGGATCGGCGCAGTATTTT. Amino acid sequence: CASSHKPGLGSAQYF. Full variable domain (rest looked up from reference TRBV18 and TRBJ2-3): NAGVMQNPRHLVRRRGQEARLRCSPMKGHSHVYWYRQLPEEGLKFMVYLQKENIIDESGMPKERFSAEFPKEGPSILRIQQVVRGDSAAYFCASSHKPGLGSAQYFGPGTRLTVL.